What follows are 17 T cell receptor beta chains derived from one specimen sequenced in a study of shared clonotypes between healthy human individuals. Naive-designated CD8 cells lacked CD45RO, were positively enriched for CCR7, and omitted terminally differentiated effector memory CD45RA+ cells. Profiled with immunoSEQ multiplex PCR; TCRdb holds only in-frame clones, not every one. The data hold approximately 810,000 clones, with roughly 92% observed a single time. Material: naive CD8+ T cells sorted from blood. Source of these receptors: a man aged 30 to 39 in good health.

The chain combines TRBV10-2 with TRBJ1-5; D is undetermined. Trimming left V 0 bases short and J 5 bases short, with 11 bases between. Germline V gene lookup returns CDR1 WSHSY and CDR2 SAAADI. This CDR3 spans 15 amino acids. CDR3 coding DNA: TGCGCCAGCAGTGAGTCGGAGGGAGAGGATCAGCCCCAGCATTTT. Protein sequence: CASSESEGEDQPQHF.

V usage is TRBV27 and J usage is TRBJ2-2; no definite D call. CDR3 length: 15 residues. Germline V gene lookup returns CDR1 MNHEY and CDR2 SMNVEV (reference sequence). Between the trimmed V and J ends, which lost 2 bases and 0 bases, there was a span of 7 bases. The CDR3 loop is CASSLAHANTGELFF. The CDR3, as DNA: TGTGCCAGCAGTTTAGCACATGCGAACACCGGGGAGCTGTTTTTT.

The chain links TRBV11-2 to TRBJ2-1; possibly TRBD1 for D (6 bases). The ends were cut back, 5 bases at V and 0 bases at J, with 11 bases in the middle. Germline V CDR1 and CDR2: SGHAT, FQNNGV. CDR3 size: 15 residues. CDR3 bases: TGTGCCAGCAGCGTGGAGACAGGCTCCTACAATGAGCAGTTCTTC. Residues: CASSVETGSYNEQFF.

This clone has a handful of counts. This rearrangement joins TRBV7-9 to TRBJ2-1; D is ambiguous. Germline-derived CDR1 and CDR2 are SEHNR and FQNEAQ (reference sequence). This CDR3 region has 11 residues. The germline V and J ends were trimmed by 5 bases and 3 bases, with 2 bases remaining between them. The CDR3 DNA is TGTGCCAGCAGCCGCTACAATGAGCAGTTCTTC. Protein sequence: CASSRYNEQFF.

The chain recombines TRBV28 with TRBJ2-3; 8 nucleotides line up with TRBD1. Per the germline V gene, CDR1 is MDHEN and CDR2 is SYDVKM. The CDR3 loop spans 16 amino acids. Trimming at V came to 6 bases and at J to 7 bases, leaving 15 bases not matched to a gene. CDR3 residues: CASSLPDRAGMHTQYF. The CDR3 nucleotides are TGTGCCAGCAGCCTTCCGGACAGGGCCGGTATGCATACGCAGTATTTT. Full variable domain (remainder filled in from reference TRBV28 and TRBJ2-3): DVKVTQSSRYLVKRTGEKVFLECVQDMDHENMFWYRQDPGLGLRLIYFSYDVKMKEKGDIPEGYSVSREKKERFSLILESASTNQTSMYLCASSLPDRAGMHTQYFGPGTRLTVL.

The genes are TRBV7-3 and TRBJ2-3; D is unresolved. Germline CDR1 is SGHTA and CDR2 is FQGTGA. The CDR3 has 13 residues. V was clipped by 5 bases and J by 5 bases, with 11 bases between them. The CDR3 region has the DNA TGTGCCAGCAGCGATAATGTGGGAGATACGCAGTATTTT. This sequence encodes CASSDNVGDTQYF. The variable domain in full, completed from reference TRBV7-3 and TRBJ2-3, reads GAGVSQTPSNKVTEKGKYVELRCDPISGHTALYWYRQSLGQGPEFLIYFQGTGAADDSGLPNDRFFAVRPEGSVSTLKIQRTERGDSAVYLCASSDNVGDTQYFGPGTRLTVL.

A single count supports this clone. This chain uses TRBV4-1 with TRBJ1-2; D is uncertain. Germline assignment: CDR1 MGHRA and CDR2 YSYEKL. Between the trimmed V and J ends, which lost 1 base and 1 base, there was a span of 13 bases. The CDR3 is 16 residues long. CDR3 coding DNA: TGCGCCAGCAGCCAAGCGGGAAGTGGGGATAACTATGGCTACACCTTC. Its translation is CASSQAGSGDNYGYTF.

The CDR3: CASSLLGGLGTEAFF. CDR3 nucleotides: TGTGCCAGCAGCTTACTAGGGGGCCTGGGCACTGAAGCTTTCTTT. The chain combines TRBV7-8 with TRBJ1-1; 7 bases are a match to TRBD1. The CDR3 contains 15 residues. Germline CDR1 reads SGHVS; CDR2 reads FQNEAQ. Unmatched junction bases numbered 7, after V lost 2 bases and J lost 4 bases.

Written as DNA, the CDR3 is TGTGCCATCAGGGGGCGCGGAAACACCATATATTTT. This encodes CAIRGRGNTIYF. The chain couples TRBV7-9 to TRBJ1-3; 8 positions agree with TRBD1. Germline trimming cut 10 bases from V and 4 bases from J; bases unmatched to any gene: 3. The CDR3 covers 12 residues. The germline gives CDR1 SEHNR, CDR2 FQNEAQ (reference sequence).

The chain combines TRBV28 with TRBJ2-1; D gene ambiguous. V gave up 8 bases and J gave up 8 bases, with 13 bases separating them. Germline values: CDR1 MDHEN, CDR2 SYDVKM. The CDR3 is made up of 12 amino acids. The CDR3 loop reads CASGLFGDEQFF. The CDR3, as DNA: TGTGCCAGCGGGCTCTTTGGCGATGAGCAGTTCTTC.

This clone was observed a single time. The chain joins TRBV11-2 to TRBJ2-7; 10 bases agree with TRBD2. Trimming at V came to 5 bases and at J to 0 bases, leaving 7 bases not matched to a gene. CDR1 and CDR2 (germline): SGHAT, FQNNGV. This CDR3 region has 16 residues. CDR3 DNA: TGTGCCAGCAGCATAAGGGGACTAGCGAGCTCCTACGAGCAGTACTTC. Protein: CASSIRGLASSYEQYF.

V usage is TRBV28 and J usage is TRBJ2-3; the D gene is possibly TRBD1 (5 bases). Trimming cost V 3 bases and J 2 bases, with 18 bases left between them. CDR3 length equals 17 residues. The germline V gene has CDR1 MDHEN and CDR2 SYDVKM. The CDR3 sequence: CASSFTYDPRDTDTQYF. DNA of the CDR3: TGTGCCAGCAGTTTTACGTACGACCCCAGGGACACAGATACGCAGTATTTT. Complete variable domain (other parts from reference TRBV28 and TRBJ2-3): DVKVTQSSRYLVKRTGEKVFLECVQDMDHENMFWYRQDPGLGLRLIYFSYDVKMKEKGDIPEGYSVSREKKERFSLILESASTNQTSMYLCASSFTYDPRDTDTQYFGPGTRLTVL.

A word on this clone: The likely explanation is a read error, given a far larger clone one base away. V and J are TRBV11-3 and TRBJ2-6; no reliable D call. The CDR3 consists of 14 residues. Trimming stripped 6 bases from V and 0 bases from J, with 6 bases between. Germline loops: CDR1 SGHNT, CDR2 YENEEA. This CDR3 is CASSDGSGANVLTF. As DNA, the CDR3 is TGTGCCAGCAGTGACGGCTCTGGGGCCAACGTCCTGACTTTC. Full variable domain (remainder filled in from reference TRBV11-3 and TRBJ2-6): EAGVVQSPRYKIIEKKQPVAFWCNPISGHNTLYWYLQNLGQGPELLIRYENEEAVDDSQLPKDRFSAERLKGVDSTLKIQPAELGDSAVYLCASSDGSGANVLTFGAGSRLTVL.

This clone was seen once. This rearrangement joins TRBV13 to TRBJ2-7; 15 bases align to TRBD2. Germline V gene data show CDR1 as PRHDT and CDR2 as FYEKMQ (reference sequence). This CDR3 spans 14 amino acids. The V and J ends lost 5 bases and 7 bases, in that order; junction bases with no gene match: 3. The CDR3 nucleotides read TGTGCCAGCAGCGCGGGACTAGCGGGGGGTGAGCAGTACTTC. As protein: CASSAGLAGGEQYF.

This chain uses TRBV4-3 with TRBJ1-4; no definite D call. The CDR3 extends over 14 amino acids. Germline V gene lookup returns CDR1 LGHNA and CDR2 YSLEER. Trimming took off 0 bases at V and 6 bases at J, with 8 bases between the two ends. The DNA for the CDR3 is TGCGCCAGCAGCCAAGACACGTGGGATGAAAAACTGTTTTTT. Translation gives CASSQDTWDEKLFF.

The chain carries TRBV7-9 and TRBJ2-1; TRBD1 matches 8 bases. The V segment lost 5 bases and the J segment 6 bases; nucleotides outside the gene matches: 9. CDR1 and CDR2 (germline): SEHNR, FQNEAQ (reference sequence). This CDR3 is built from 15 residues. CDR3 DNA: TGTGCCAGCAGCAATGGCAGGGGGCAATTCAATGAGCAGTTCTTC. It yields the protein CASSNGRGQFNEQFF.

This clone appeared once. The CDR3 region is CASSLGEGYYQPQHF. CDR3 nucleotide sequence: TGTGCCAGCAGCTTAGGAGAGGGGTATTATCAGCCCCAGCATTTT. The chain uses TRBV7-2 and TRBJ1-5, with a weak D call TRBD1 (5 bases). V lost 1 base, J lost 5 bases, and 12 bases lay in between. CDR3 length: 15 amino acids. The germline gives CDR1 SGHTA, CDR2 FQGNSA.